These T cell receptor beta chains were read from a single sample in a study of tumor-infiltrating lymphocytes in primary liver carcinoma. TCRdb redid the calling of the multiplex PCR reads with MiXCR, one entry per CDR3 protein. The sample carries 30,000 to 35,000 distinct CDR3 sequences, approximately 80% recorded once. Sequenced material: liver tumor tissue from sampling region 5. These receptors originate from a man aged 35 to 55 with primary liver carcinoma and hepatitis B virus infection. Both conserved end residues are part of each CDR3. D genes are given only for firm matches. The size entry is marked missing in some rows and otherwise reads once, few, many or a size class.

>TRBV6-6|15|TRBJ1-5|.|.
TGTGCCAGCCGTTACTCGTTAGTAGGGTATCAGCCCCAGCATTTT
CASRYSLVGYQPQHF
>TRBV5-1|16|TRBJ2-1|.|TRBD2
TGCGCCAGCAGCTTGTACATAGCGGGAGGGTCCGGTGGGCAGTTCTTC
CASSLYIAGGSGGQFF
>TRBV11-2|16|TRBJ2-5|.|.
TGTGCCAGTAGCTTAACAGCAGGGGACTCGGGGGAGACCCATTACTTC
CASSLTAGDSGETHYF
>TRBV6-5|15|TRBJ2-3|.|TRBD2
TGTTCCAGCAACCCTAGCGGGTCTGGCACAAATAGGCAGTATTTT
CSSNPSGSGTNRQYF
>TRBV11-3|16|TRBJ2-1|.|.
TGTACCGGCAGTTCAGGCGGCCGGAGCTCCTACAATGAGCAGTTCTTC
CTGSSGGRSSYNEQFF
>TRBV6-5|17|TRBJ2-7|.|.
TGTGCCAGCAATTATTCGACTAGTGGGAGCTTAGTTTACGAGCAGTACTTC
CASNYSTSGSLVYEQYF
>TRBV11-1|14|TRBJ2-7|.|.
TGTGCCAGCAGCCGAAATTTACAGAACCTCGAGCAGTGCTTC
CASSRNLQNLEQCF
>TRBV29-1|11|TRBJ2-7|few|.
TGCAGCGTTGAGACAAACTACGAGCAGTACTTC
CSVETNYEQYF
>TRBV29-1|14|TRBJ2-3|.|TRBD1
TGCAGCGCGAACCCGGGACAGCACACAGATACACAGTATTTT
CSANPGQHTDTQYF
>TRBV14|16|TRBJ2-5|medium-sized|TRBD2
TGTGCCAGCAGCCATAGGAGCGGGAGCCCGCAAGAGACCCAGTACTTC
CASSHRSGSPQETQYF
>TRBV6-4|13|TRBJ2-7|many|TRBD2
TGTGCCAGCAGTGAAACTAGCGGGAGCGAGCAGTACTTC
CASSETSGSEQYF
>TRBV2|13|TRBJ2-7|.|.
TGTGCCAGCAGTGATGGTACCTCCAACGAGCAGTACTTT
CASSDGTSNEQYF
>TRBV29-1|15|TRBJ2-5|.|.
TGCAGGGTTGAAGGGGAAAGGGGGTGGTCAGAGACCCAGTACTTC
CRVEGERGWSETQYF
>TRBV12-3/TRBV12-4|13|TRBJ2-5|few|.
TGTGCAAGCAGTTTAACGGATGGGGGGACACAGTACTTC
CASSLTDGGTQYF
>TRBV4-1|12|TRBJ2-7|.|.
TGCGCCAGCAGTCAAGGTAGCGCTCTCCTGTACTTC
CASSQGSALLYF
>TRBV10-3|12|TRBJ1-1|.|.
TGTGCCATCAGTGGGAGAGTCACTGAAGCTTTCTTT
CAISGRVTEAFF
>TRBV6-5|16|TRBJ2-7|.|.
TGTGCCAGCAAAAACGGGGTAGGCGCTAGCTCCTACAAGCAGTACTTC
CASKNGVGASSYKQYF
>TRBV12-3/TRBV12-4|13|TRBJ2-7|.|.
TGTGCCGGCAGTCTTTTGCAGGGTTACGAGCAGTACTTC
CAGSLLQGYEQYF
>TRBV11-1|17|TRBJ2-1|.|.
TGTGCCAGCACCATCGGACCCGGGTTAAACTCCTACAATGAGCAGTTCTTC
CASTIGPGLNSYNEQFF
>TRBV6-6|15|TRBJ2-7|.|.
TGTGCCAGCAGTTACTCGAGTAGCAGGGGTAGCGAGCAGTATTTC
CASSYSSSRGSEQYF
>TRBV11-2|13|TRBJ1-1|.|.
TGCCCCAGCACCCTGACACCGAACACTGAAGCTTTCTTT
CPSTLTPNTEAFF
>TRBV4-3|15|TRBJ1-2|many|.
TGCGCCAGCAGCCAAGATGGAAGGCAGGTCTATGGCTACACCTTC
CASSQDGRQVYGYTF
>TRBV11-3|13|TRBJ2-2|.|TRBD1
TGTGCCAGCAGCGACCGGACAGGCAAGGAACTGTTTTTT
CASSDRTGKELFF
>TRBV11-2|15|TRBJ2-2|.|TRBD2
TGTGCCAGCAGCTTTACGGGATCGTACAGCGGGGAACTGTTTTTT
CASSFTGSYSGELFF
>TRBV11-2|19|TRBJ2-1|.|TRBD2
TGTACCAGCAGCATAGATGGGCGATTCAGCGGGACCCTTTACTATGAGCAGTTCTTC
CTSSIDGRFSGTLYYEQFF
>TRBV6-5|11|TRBJ2-7|.|.
TGTGCTATCAAGGTAGACTACGAGCAGTACTTC
CAIKVDYEQYF
>TRBV12-3/TRBV12-4|18|TRBJ2-4|.|.
TGCGCCAGCAGTTTATGGGGTGGGGCGGACATATCCAGAAACATTCAGTACTTC
CASSLWGGADISRNIQYF
>TRBV4-2|17|TRBJ2-1|once|TRBD2
TGTGCCAATAGCCAACTGAGTGGGAGGGCCGTCTACAATGAGCAGTTCTTC
CANSQLSGRAVYNEQFF
>TRBV6-5|13|TRBJ1-2|.|TRBD1
TGTGCCAGCAGATATGACAGGGGAAGAGGCTACGCCTTT
CASRYDRGRGYAF
>TRBV4-1|13|TRBJ2-1|.|.
TGCGCCAGCAGCCTAGCGGTTGCGTTTGAGCAGTTCTTC
CASSLAVAFEQFF
>TRBV5-4|16|TRBJ2-3|.|.
TGTGCCAGCAGCCGCCATACAGGACAGAGCACAGATACGCAGTATTTT
CASSRHTGQSTDTQYF
>TRBV5-1|15|TRBJ2-2|.|TRBD2
TGCGCTAACAGCTTGACAGCGGGAGAAACCGGGGAGCTGTTTTTT
CANSLTAGETGELFF
>TRBV11-2|14|TRBJ2-3|.|.
TGTGCCGACAGCTTAGAGCTTTACACCGATACGCAGTATTTT
CADSLELYTDTQYF
>TRBV5-4|16|TRBJ2-1|.|.
TGTGCCAGCAGCTTTGGAGCGGAAAGGTCCTACAATGAGCAGTTCTTC
CASSFGAERSYNEQFF
>TRBV5-6|13|TRBJ1-2|.|.
TGTGCCAGCAGCTTGCGGCAACCCTATGGCTACATCTTC
CASSLRQPYGYIF
>TRBV7-8|15|TRBJ2-7|.|TRBD2
TGTGCCAGCAGCTCAGGTTCGGGAGGGAACTACGTGCAGTACTTC
CASSSGSGGNYVQYF
>TRBV12-3/TRBV12-4|12|TRBJ1-1|many|.
TGTGCCAGCAGTTCGGCCGCGAGAGAAGCTTTCTTT
CASSSAAREAFF
>TRBV4-1|16|TRBJ2-2|.|.
TGCGGCAGTAACGATCTGGACAAGGGGTTAACCGGGGAGCTTTTTTTT
CGSNDLDKGLTGELFF
>TRBV30|14|TRBJ2-5|medium-sized|.
TGTGCCTGCTTAGAGCGCGATTCTCAAGAGACCCAGTACTTC
CACLERDSQETQYF
>TRBV5-1|12|TRBJ2-3|.|.
TGCGCCAGCAGCTTGACTACAGATACGCAGTACTTT
CASSLTTDTQYF
>TRBV14|17|TRBJ2-2|.|TRBD2
TGTGCCAACAGCCAATATGGGAGCGGGATAGACACCGGGGAGCTGTTTTTT
CANSQYGSGIDTGELFF
>TRBV11-2|15|TRBJ1-4|many|TRBD1
TGTGCCAGCAGCCTCGCGGACAGGGTATGGGAAGAACTGTTTTTT
CASSLADRVWEELFF
>TRBV24-1|15|TRBJ1-1|.|TRBD1
TGTACCATCAGTGATTCCGGGACAGCCGGAACTGAAGCTTTCTTT
CTISDSGTAGTEAFF
>TRBV11-2|16|TRBJ2-3|.|TRBD2
TGTGCCAGCAGCCCAGTTGGGGGAGGGGTCCCAGATACGCAGTGTTTT
CASSPVGGGVPDTQCF
>TRBV5-4|18|TRBJ2-3|.|TRBD2
TGTGTCAGCAGCGGTCTAGCGGGAGGGCCTACAAGCACAGATACGCAGTATTTT
CVSSGLAGGPTSTDTQYF
>TRBV6-1|16|TRBJ1-3|.|.
TGTACCAGCAGTGTTCCCGAGATCCTCTCTGGAAACACCATATATTTT
CTSSVPEILSGNTIYF
>TRBV4-3|13|TRBJ2-2|.|.
TGCGCCAGCAGCCGAGAGATAATGGGGGAGCTGTTTTTT
CASSREIMGELFF
>TRBV6-6|15|TRBJ2-1|.|TRBD2
TGTGCCAGCAGCTCGATTACAAGCGGGATGGATAAGCAGTTCTTC
CASSSITSGMDKQFF
>TRBV9|13|TRBJ2-6|.|.
TGTGTCAACAGCGTAGGCGGGGCCAACGTCCTGACTTTC
CVNSVGGANVLTF
>TRBV11-2|13|TRBJ2-5|few|.
TGTGTCAGCAGCTTAGTTTTGGAAGAGGCCCAGTACTTC
CVSSLVLEEAQYF
>TRBV6-2/TRBV6-3|15|TRBJ2-5|.|.
TGTGCCAGTGCGACTAGTGGGAGCCTTGGAGGGACCCAGTACTTC
CASATSGSLGGTQYF
>TRBV11-2|15|TRBJ2-7|.|TRBD1
TGTACCAGCAGCCTTGTGCCAGGGGGCCAGTACGAGCAGTACTTC
CTSSLVPGGQYEQYF
>TRBV5-1|15|TRBJ1-3|once|.
TGCGCCAGCAGCCAAAACAGAAATACTGGAACGACCATATATTTT
CASSQNRNTGTTIYF
>TRBV6-6|17|TRBJ1-5|many|TRBD1
TGTGCCAGCAGCGGGACAGAGGGGGTCTATAGCAATCAGCCCCAGCATTTT
CASSGTEGVYSNQPQHF